This T cell receptor (beta chain) was documented in a study of blood T cell repertoires in COVID-19. Study-wide context: PBMCs, B-cell-depleted T cells, or T cells provided the cDNA or gDNA that made up the material.

Allocation to cohorts depended on clinical history reported by the participants. All exposed participants met a person with COVID-19 within 2 weeks before entering the study. In germline, CDR1 is SGHRS, CDR2 YFSETQ. This CDR3 is built from 15 residues. The V end lost 4 bases, the J end lost 0 bases, and 12 bases lay between the germline ends. Sequencing was performed with immunoSEQ multiplex PCR; in TCRdb, only in-frame clones are kept and a portion is missing. The sample has some 300,000 clones; roughly 90% are singletons. The V call is TRBV5-1, the J call TRBJ2-3, with D possibly being TRBD2 (6 bases). This TCR derives from a woman in her forties or fifties who had been exposed to COVID-19. Sequencing was done on a sample of PBMCs or T cells enriched from blood (not recorded which). CDR3 coding DNA: TGCGCCAGCAGCCCGGACTACTCTAGCACAGATACGCAGTATTTT. Translating it yields CASSPDYSSTDTQYF. The complete variable domain, with remaining parts taken from reference TRBV5-1 and TRBJ2-3, reads KAGVTQTPRYLIKTRGQQVTLSCSPISGHRSVSWYQQTPGQGLQFLFEYFSETQRNKGNFPGRFSGRQFSNSRSEMNVSTLELGDSALYLCASSPDYSSTDTQYFGPGTRLTVL.